The 23 T cell receptor beta chains listed next were all sequenced from one sample in a study of T cell changes during pregnancy in multiple sclerosis. Assay used: immunoSEQ multiplex PCR; TCRdb lists only in-frame clones, some missing. The table records approximately 69,000 clones, roughly 94% of them present only once. Sequencing used peripheral blood, obtained in the third trimester of pregnancy. The receptor source for this set is a female donor with multiple sclerosis, enrolled in a pregnancy study.

V and J are TRBV7-9 and TRBJ2-5, with 8 bases lining up with TRBD1. Trimming at V came to 5 bases and at J to 9 bases, leaving 5 bases not matched to a gene. The CDR3 is made up of 12 amino acids. In germline, CDR1 is SEHNR, CDR2 FQNEAQ (reference sequence). CDR3 sequence reads: CASSEQGVAQYF. CDR3 sequence (DNA): TGTGCCAGCAGCGAACAGGGGGTGGCCCAGTACTTC.

The chain carries TRBV27 and TRBJ1-2; 7 bases map to TRBD1. The CDR3 loop spans 14 amino acids. V was pared by 2 bases and J by 4 bases, with 4 bases of the junction left unmatched. CDR1 MNHEY and CDR2 SMNVEV come from the germline V gene (reference sequence). The CDR3 nucleotides are TGTGCCAGCAGTTTACAGGGGGGCGCCTATGGCTACACCTTC. Translated, it gives CASSLQGGAYGYTF.

This clone was observed once. CDR3 amino acids: CASSIGRGGAVKTQYF. CDR3 sequence (DNA): TGTGCCAGTAGTATAGGACGCGGGGGGGCCGTTAAGACCCAGTACTTC. V usage is TRBV19 and J usage is TRBJ2-5, with 9 positions matching TRBD2. The CDR3 has 16 residues. The germline CDR1 and CDR2 sequences are LNHDA and SQIVND (reference sequence). V was pared by 1 base and J by 6 bases, with 9 bases of the junction left unmatched.

The chain couples TRBV18 to TRBJ2-7; D is uncertain. Germline V gene data show CDR1 as KGHSH and CDR2 as LQKENI. The germline V and J ends were trimmed by 3 bases and 2 bases, with 11 bases remaining between them. The CDR3 length is 14 residues. The CDR3 DNA reads TGTGCCAGCTCACCCTCCGAGGCCACCTACGAGCAGTACTTC. Translated: CASSPSEATYEQYF.

The chain carries TRBV7-8 and TRBJ1-2; possible D gene TRBD1, 6 bases. V lost 5 bases, J lost 2 bases, and 15 bases lay in between. The CDR3 sequence is 15 residues long. Germline V gene data show CDR1 as SGHVS and CDR2 as FQNEAQ. CDR3: CASSPRPGHNYGYTF. The CDR3 DNA reads as TGTGCCAGCAGCCCCCGACCGGGACACAACTATGGCTACACCTTC. The whole variable domain, filled in from reference TRBV7-8 and TRBJ1-2, reads GAGVSQSPRYKVAKRGQDVALRCDPISGHVSLFWYQQALGQGPEFLTYFQNEAQLDKSGLPSDRFFAERPEGSVSTLKIQRTQQEDSAVYLCASSPRPGHNYGYTFGSGTRLTVV.

The rearrangement joins TRBV25-1 to TRBJ1-2; 9 bases fit TRBD1. The CDR3 is made up of 16 amino acids. J was trimmed by 4 bases and V by 2 bases; bases with no gene match: 8. From germline, CDR1 is MGHDK and CDR2 SYGVNS. This chain's CDR3 is CASSEGVTGGLYGYTF. Written as DNA, the CDR3 is TGTGCCAGCAGTGAAGGGGTGACAGGGGGGCTCTATGGCTACACCTTC.

V usage is TRBV10-3 and J usage is TRBJ1-5; D unclear. Germline V gene sequence: CDR1 ENHRY, CDR2 SYGVKD. This CDR3 contains 16 residues. V gave up 4 bases and J gave up 7 bases, with 20 bases separating them. The CDR3 loop is CAISGAQAGSIQPQHF. In DNA form, the CDR3 reads TGTGCCATCAGTGGAGCCCAGGCAGGAAGTATCCAGCCCCAGCATTTT.

This CDR3 is CSVVIGGAWSEQYF. The CDR3 DNA follows: TGCAGCGTCGTGATTGGGGGGGCATGGAGCGAGCAGTACTTC. The chain uses TRBV29-1 and TRBJ2-7, with D possibly TRBD2 on 7 matching bases. This CDR3 is built from 14 residues. Looked up from germline, CDR1 is SQVTM and CDR2 is ANQGSEA. V gave up 6 bases and J gave up 6 bases, with 21 bases separating them.

The genes are TRBV7-9 and TRBJ1-2; the D is unclear. The CDR3 is 12 amino acids. The V and J ends lost 3 bases and 8 bases respectively, with 10 bases between them. Germline CDR1 reads SEHNR; CDR2 reads FQNEAQ (reference sequence). CDR3 nucleotides: TGTGCCAGCAGCTTCTACTCAAACGGCTACACCTTC. Protein: CASSFYSNGYTF.

The genes are TRBV6-4 and TRBJ2-3; TRBD2 is a possible D gene (6 bases). Germline CDR1 reads MRHNA; CDR2 reads SNTAGT. With 4 bases removed from V and 6 bases from J, the gap between germline ends came to 14 bases. This CDR3 spans 14 amino acids. The CDR3 region has the DNA TGTGCCAGCAGTGGTGGGGGGTTGGAGGATACGCAGTATTTT. This encodes CASSGGGLEDTQYF.

The gene calls are TRBV12-5 and TRBJ1-1; tentatively, D is TRBD1 (5 bases). V lost 3 bases, J lost 1 base, and 15 bases lay in between. Germline lookup yields CDR1 LGHNT and CDR2 FRNRAP. This CDR3 region has 16 residues. This CDR3 is CASGFGAGTRNTEAFF. DNA for the CDR3: TGTGCTAGTGGTTTCGGGGCAGGGACTAGGAACACTGAAGCTTTCTTT. The full variable domain, completed using reference TRBV12-5 and TRBJ1-1, is DARVTQTPRHKVTEMGQEVTMRCQPILGHNTVFWYRQTMMQGLELLAYFRNRAPLDDSGMPKDRFSAEMPDATLATLKIQPSEPRDSAVYFCASGFGAGTRNTEAFFGQGTRLTVV.

The V call is TRBV20-1, the J call TRBJ1-1; D call uncertain. Per germline, CDR1 DFQATT and CDR2 SNEGSKA (reference sequence). The ends were cut back, 6 bases at V and 5 bases at J, with 10 bases in the middle. This CDR3 has 11 residues. The CDR3 loop reads CSAGPVTEAFF. Written as DNA, the CDR3 is TGCAGTGCGGGCCCGGTTACTGAAGCTTTCTTT.

The rearrangement uses TRBV7-2 and TRBJ2-5; 7 bases agree with TRBD2. J lost 5 bases, V lost 5 bases, and 14 bases had no gene match. The germline gives CDR1 SGHTA, CDR2 FQGNSA. This CDR3 comprises 16 residues. The DNA of the CDR3 is TGTGCCAGCAGCGAACTGGGGGGACGGGAGGTTGAGACCCAGTACTTC. Protein sequence: CASSELGGREVETQYF.

J is TRBJ1-2 and V is TRBV9, with 8 bases fitting TRBD1. CDR1 is SGDLS and CDR2 is YYNGEE in the germline V gene. The ends lost 0 bases at V and 9 bases at J; junction bases unmatched: 7. The CDR3 contains 14 residues. DNA of the CDR3: TGTGCCAGCAGCGTAGAGGACAGGGTTTCTCGCTACACCTTC. Encoded protein: CASSVEDRVSRYTF.

The rearrangement uses TRBV6-1 and TRBJ2-5; possible D gene TRBD1, 6 bases. The V and J ends lost 5 bases and 1 base respectively, with 11 bases between them. The CDR3 has 14 residues. Looked up from germline, CDR1 is MNHNS and CDR2 is SASEGT. As DNA, the CDR3 is TGTGCCAGCAGTCTCCGGACAGTCCAAGAGACCCAGTACTTC. Translation gives CASSLRTVQETQYF.

This clone was seen at least ten times. The chain employs TRBV5-1 and TRBJ1-4; D call uncertain. Germline V gene data show CDR1 as SGHRS and CDR2 as YFSETQ. V lost 6 bases and J 0 bases, leaving 15 bases between the germline ends. The CDR3 extends over 16 amino acids. CDR3 sequence: CASMSGGYATNEKLFF. CDR3 bases: TGCGCCAGCATGAGTGGAGGTTATGCAACTAATGAAAAACTGTTTTTT.

The chain carries TRBV5-1 and TRBJ2-1; D may be TRBD2 (6 bases). Germline V CDR1 and CDR2: SGHRS, YFSETQ. This CDR3 has 16 amino acids. Trimming shortened V by 2 bases and J by 4 bases, and 16 bases separated the two germline ends. CDR3 loop: CASSFTTLGTYNEQFF. The CDR3 DNA is TGCGCCAGCAGCTTTACTACCCTAGGGACTTACAATGAGCAGTTCTTC.

The CDR3 DNA is TGTGCCAGTGCCTCTCGACAGGGAAATCAGCCCCAGCATTTT. It specifies CASASRQGNQPQHF. This chain joins TRBV19 and TRBJ1-5, with 7 bases matching TRBD1. The length of the CDR3 is 14 residues. Losses at the gene ends were 8 bases for V and 4 bases for J; bases not matched to a gene: 8. Germline CDR1 is LNHDA and CDR2 is SQIVND (reference sequence).

The rearrangement links TRBV6-1 to TRBJ2-7, with 8 bases matching TRBD1. Germline assignment: CDR1 MNHNS and CDR2 SASEGT. After removal of 10 bases from V and 9 bases from J, the junction contained 14 bases not matched to a gene. The CDR3 extends over 13 amino acids. The CDR3 DNA reads TGTGCCATCAGACAGGGGTCCCTCGTCTGGCAGTACTTC. This translates into CAIRQGSLVWQYF.

This chain links TRBV7-2 with TRBJ2-3, with D uncertain. The CDR3 loop spans 14 amino acids. Germline V gene lookup returns CDR1 SGHTA and CDR2 FQGNSA. Trimming removed 2 bases from V and 3 bases from J, with 9 bases in between. CDR3 sequence reads: CASSLFGETDTQYF. For the CDR3, the DNA is TGTGCCAGCAGCTTATTTGGAGAAACAGATACGCAGTATTTT.

The chain employs TRBV7-2 and TRBJ1-2; TRBD1 agrees at 9 bases. The CDR3 sequence is 14 residues long. Germline lookup yields CDR1 SGHTA and CDR2 FQGNSA. The V gene end was trimmed by 0 bases and the J gene end by 4 bases; junction bases not matched to a gene: 0. This chain's CDR3 is CASSLAGQGYGYTF. The CDR3 nucleotides are TGTGCCAGCAGCTTAGCGGGACAGGGCTATGGCTACACCTTC.

The chain couples TRBV10-3 to TRBJ2-1; 10 nucleotides align to TRBD1. Germline CDR1 ENHRY, CDR2 SYGVKD. CDR3 length: 15 amino acids. V trimming: 5 bases; J trimming: 5 bases; junction bases outside the gene matches: 6. This CDR3 is CAISPKGQGNNEQFF. CDR3 nucleotide sequence: TGTGCCATCAGTCCTAAGGGACAGGGGAACAATGAGCAGTTCTTC.

The genes are TRBV2 and TRBJ1-2; 12 bases map to TRBD1. V gave up 6 bases and J gave up 7 bases; unmatched junction bases: 3. The CDR3 runs to 13 residues. Germline CDR1 SNHLY, CDR2 FYNNEI. The CDR3 loop is CASRRGQGAGYTF. DNA for the CDR3: TGTGCCAGCAGACGGGGACAGGGGGCTGGCTACACCTTC.